This TCR beta chain was found in a study of identical twins. TCRdb itself ran the 5' RACE reads through MiXCR, one entry per CDR3 protein. This sample has some 590,000 distinct CDR3 sequences, with 9% to 10% found just once. With V trimmed by 3 bases and J by 1 base, 6 bases remained unmatched. Germline V gives CDR1 DFQATT, CDR2 SNEGSKA (reference sequence). The CDR3 is 17 amino acids. This clonotype showed up just a few times. A further study also used this sample, focusing on yellow fever vaccine responses in identical twins.

Sequencing was carried out using PBMCs. This clonotype originated in a woman between 18 and 29 years old in good health. The chain couples TRBV20-1 to TRBJ2-5, with 15 bases lining up with TRBD2. The CDR3 region has the DNA TGCAGTGCTAGGTCGGGACTAGCGGGAGGACGCCAAGAGACCCAGTACTTC. It translates to CSARSGLAGGRQETQYF.